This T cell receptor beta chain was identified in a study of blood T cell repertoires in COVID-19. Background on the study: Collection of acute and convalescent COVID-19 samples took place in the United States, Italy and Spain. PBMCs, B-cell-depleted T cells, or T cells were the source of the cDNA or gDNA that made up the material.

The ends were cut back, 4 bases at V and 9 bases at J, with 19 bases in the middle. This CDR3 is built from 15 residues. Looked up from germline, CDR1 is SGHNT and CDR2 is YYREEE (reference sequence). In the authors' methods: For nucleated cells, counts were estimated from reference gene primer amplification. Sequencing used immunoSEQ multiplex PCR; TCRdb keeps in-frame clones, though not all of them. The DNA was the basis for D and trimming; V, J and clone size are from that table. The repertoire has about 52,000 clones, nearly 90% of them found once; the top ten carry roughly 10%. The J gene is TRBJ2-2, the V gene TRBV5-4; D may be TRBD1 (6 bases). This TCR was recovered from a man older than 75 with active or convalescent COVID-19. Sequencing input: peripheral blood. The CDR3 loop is CASSEETGLHRELFF. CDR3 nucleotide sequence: TGTGCCAGCAGCGAAGAGACAGGTTTACACCGGGAGCTGTTTTTT. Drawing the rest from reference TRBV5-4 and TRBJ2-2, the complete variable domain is ETGVTQSPTHLIKTRGQQVTLRCSSQSGHNTVSWYQQALGQGPQFIFQYYREEENGRGNFPPRFSGLQFPNYSSELNVNALELDDSALYLCASSEETGLHRELFFGEGSRLTVL.